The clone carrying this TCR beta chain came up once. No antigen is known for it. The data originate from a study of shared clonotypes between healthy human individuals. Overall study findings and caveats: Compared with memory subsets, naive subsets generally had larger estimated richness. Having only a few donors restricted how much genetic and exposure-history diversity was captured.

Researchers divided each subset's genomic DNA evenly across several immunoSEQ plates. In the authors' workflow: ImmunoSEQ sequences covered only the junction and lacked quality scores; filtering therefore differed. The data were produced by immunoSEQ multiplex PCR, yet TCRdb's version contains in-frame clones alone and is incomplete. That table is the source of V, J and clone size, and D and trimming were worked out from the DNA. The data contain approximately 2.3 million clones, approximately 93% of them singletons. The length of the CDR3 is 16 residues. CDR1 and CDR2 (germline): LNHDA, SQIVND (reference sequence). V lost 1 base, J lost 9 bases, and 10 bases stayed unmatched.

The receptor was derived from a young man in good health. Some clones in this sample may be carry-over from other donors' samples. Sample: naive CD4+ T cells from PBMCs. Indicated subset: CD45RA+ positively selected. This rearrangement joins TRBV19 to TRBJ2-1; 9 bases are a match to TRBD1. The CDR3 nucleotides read TGTGCCAGTAGTATAGTAGGGACAGGGAAAGTCGCTGAGCAGTTCTTC. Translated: CASSIVGTGKVAEQFF. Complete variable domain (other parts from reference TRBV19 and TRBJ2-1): DGGITQSPKYLFRKEGQNVTLSCEQNLNHDAMYWYRQDPGQGLRLIYYSQIVNDFQKGDIAEGYSVSREKKESFPLTVTSAQKNPTAFYLCASSIVGTGKVAEQFFGPGTRLTVL.